This entry features one T cell receptor (beta chain) sequence. Then a second PCR, running about 6 to 12 cycles, was carried out with a sample-barcoded 5' primer and a J-beta primer mix. A single record per CDR3 protein comes from TCRdb applying MiXCR to the 5' RACE reads. The sample holds about 1,500,000 distinct CDR3 sequences, roughly 27% seen once. The data belong to a study of blood T cells in healthy people across ages. Germline values: CDR1 SGHAT, CDR2 FQNNGV. The length of the CDR3 is 15 residues. Collection of around 10 milliliters of peripheral blood was performed for each donor. The material sequenced was blood. This TCR derives from a woman under 40 in good health. The chain combines TRBV11-2 with TRBJ2-5; 10 nucleotides agree with TRBD2. TRBJ2-7 matches the DNA end more closely, so the J call is doubtful. Here the CDR3 DNA reads TGTGCCAGCAGCCAAGCGCTAGCGGGGGACTACGAGCAGTACTTC. It yields the protein CASSQALAGDYEQYF.